The present TCR beta chain was sequenced within a study of cytomegalovirus exposure and HLA in healthy donors. Study-wide points: Later analysis identified 16,951 TCR beta sequences associated with HLA alleles, using a false discovery rate threshold of 0.05. The sole available immune exposure information was CMV serostatus.

Details on this clone: Its target is unknown.

The CDR3 extends over 15 amino acids. Germline values: CDR1 SGHKS, CDR2 YYEKEE (reference sequence). With 4 bases removed from V and 3 bases from J, the gap between germline ends came to 17 bases. The PCR contained 60 Vbeta and 13 Jbeta primers. As handled by the study authors: Later analysis identified 80 million to 85 million unique TCR beta chains, about 11 million shared. Measured with immunoSEQ multiplex PCR; TCRdb has only the in-frame clones, and not every one. That table furnishes V, J and clone size, whereas the DNA furnished D and trimming. The repertoire holds 200,000 to 250,000 clones, with around 73% as singletons.

The rearrangement links TRBV5-5 to TRBJ2-7; D might be TRBD2 (6 bases). The sequenced sample was PBMCs. This receptor was identified in a woman under 40 in good health and CMV-seronegative. The chain's CDR3 is CASSTGPGVSYEQYF. The CDR3 nucleotides are TGTGCCAGCAGCACGGGCCCGGGGGTGAGCTACGAGCAGTACTTC. Using reference TRBV5-5 and TRBJ2-7 for the parts outside the CDR3, the full variable domain is DAGVTQSPTHLIKTRGQQVTLRCSPISGHKSVSWYQQVLGQGPQFIFQYYEKEERGRGNFPDRFSARQFPNYSSELNVNALLLGDSALYLCASSTGPGVSYEQYFGPGTRLTVT.